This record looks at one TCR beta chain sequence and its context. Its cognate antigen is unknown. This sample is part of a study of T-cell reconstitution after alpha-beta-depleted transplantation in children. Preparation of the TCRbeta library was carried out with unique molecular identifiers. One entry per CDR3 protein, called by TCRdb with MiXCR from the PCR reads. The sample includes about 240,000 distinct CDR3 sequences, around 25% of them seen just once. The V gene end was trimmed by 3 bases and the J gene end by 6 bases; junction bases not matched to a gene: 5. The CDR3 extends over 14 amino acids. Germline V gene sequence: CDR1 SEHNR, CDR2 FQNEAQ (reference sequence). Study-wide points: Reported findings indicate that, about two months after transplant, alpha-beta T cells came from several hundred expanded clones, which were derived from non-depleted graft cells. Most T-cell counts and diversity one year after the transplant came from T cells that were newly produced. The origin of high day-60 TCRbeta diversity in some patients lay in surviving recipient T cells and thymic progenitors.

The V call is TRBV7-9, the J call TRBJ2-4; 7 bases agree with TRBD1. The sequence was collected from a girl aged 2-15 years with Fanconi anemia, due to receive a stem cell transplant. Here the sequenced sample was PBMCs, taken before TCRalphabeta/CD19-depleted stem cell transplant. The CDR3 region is CASSFEDRRNIQYF. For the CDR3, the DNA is TGTGCCAGCAGCTTTGAGGACAGGCGAAACATTCAGTACTTC.